This TCR beta chain was identified during a study of CD8+ T cells in alopecia areata. Treatment noted: oral pan-JAK inhibitor, 5-10 mg twice daily. In its sample, this clone was seen a few times. RNA extraction and reverse transcription yielded cDNA as sequencing template. Clones were sequenced by immunoSEQ multiplex PCR, and TCRdb holds only the in-frame ones, with some missing. The data contain about 160,000 clones, 55% to 75% of them seen just once; the ten biggest clones take up approximately 0.9%. Germline CDR1 reads KGHSH; CDR2 reads LQKENI. Between the trimmed V and J ends, which lost 2 bases and 4 bases, there was a span of 5 bases. The CDR3 is made up of 12 amino acids.

This TCR was sampled from a human donor with alopecia areata. The sequencing here drew on CD4+ T cells sorted from blood, taken at week 4, from a patient treated with tofacitinib. The rearrangement joins TRBV18 to TRBJ2-5; D gene unclear. CDR3 DNA: TGTGCCAGCTCACCAACGGGAGAGACCCAGTACTTC. Translation: CASSPTGETQYF.